A selection of T cell receptor beta chains follows, all from one sample in a study of blood T cell repertoires in COVID-19. Sequenced by immunoSEQ multiplex PCR; TCRdb stores in-frame clones only, minus some. The profile shows approximately 260,000 clones, 80% to 85% of them singletons. Sequencing was done on a sample of PBMCs or T cells enriched from blood (not recorded which). These receptors all come from a man in his fifties who had recovered from COVID-19. Each CDR3 is given without its conserved first and last residue.

V gene: TRBV9
J gene: TRBJ1-3
CDR3 protein: ASSVGSPGTAGNTIY

V gene: TRBV28
J gene: TRBJ1-4
CDR3 protein: ASSDGQSSNEKLF

V gene: TRBV7-9
J gene: TRBJ2-5
CDR3 protein: ASTAGTQY

V gene: TRBV7-9
J gene: TRBJ1-1
CDR3 protein: ASSLEFTGNVNTEAF

V gene: TRBV19
J gene: TRBJ1-2
CDR3 protein: ASNQVYGYT

V gene: TRBV5-1
J gene: TRBJ2-1
CDR3 protein: ASSLGQTSYNEQF

V gene: TRBV11-3
J gene: TRBJ2-7
CDR3 protein: ASSLGRGQYEQY

V gene: TRBV7-2
J gene: TRBJ1-1
CDR3 protein: ASSPRTANTEAF

V gene: TRBV2
J gene: TRBJ2-7
CDR3 protein: ASDRGHFYEQY

V gene: TRBV27
J gene: TRBJ1-1
CDR3 protein: ASSLSDLHTTTGGMNTEAF